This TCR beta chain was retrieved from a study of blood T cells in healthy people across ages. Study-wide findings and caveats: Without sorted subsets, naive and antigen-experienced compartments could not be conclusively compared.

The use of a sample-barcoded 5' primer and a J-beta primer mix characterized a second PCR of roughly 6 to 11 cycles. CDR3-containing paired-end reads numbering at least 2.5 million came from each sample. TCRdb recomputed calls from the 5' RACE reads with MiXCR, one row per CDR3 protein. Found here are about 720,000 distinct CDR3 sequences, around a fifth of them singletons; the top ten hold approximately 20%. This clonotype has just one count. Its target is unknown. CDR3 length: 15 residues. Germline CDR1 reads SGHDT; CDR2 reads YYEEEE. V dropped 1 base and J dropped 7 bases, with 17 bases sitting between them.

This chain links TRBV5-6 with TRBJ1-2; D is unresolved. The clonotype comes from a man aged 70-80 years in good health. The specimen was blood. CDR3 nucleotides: TGTGCCAGCAGCTTGCCGGGCAGTGGATCAGGTGGCTACACCTTC. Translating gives CASSLPGSGSGGYTF.